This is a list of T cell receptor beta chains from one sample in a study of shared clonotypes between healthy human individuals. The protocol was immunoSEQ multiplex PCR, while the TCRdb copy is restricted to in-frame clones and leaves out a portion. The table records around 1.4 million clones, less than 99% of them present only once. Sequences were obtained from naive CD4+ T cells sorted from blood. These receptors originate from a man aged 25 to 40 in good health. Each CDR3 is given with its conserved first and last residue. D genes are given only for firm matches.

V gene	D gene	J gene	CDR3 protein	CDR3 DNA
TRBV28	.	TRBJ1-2	CASSFVSYGYTF	TGTGCCAGCAGTTTCGTCTCCTATGGCTACACCTTC
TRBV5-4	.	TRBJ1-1	CASSAQDTEAFF	TGTGCCAGCAGCGCTCAGGACACTGAAGCTTTCTTT
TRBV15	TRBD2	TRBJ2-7	CATSPNRASGKFEQYF	TGTGCCACCAGCCCCAATCGGGCTAGCGGGAAATTCGAGCAGTACTTC
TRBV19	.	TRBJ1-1	CASSWRVGEAFF	TGTGCCAGTAGTTGGCGGGTAGGAGAAGCTTTCTTT
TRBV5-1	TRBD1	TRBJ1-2	CASSLEGQGEYGYTF	TGCGCCAGCAGCTTGGAGGGACAGGGGGAGTATGGCTACACCTTC
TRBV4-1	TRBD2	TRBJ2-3	CASSGLADGDTQYF	TGCGCCAGCAGCGGACTAGCGGATGGAGATACGCAGTATTTT
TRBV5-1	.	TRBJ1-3	CASSLDRQRSIYF	TGCGCCAGCAGCCTGGACAGACAACGCTCCATATATTTT
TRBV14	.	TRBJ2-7	CASSQGQSYEQYF	TGTGCCAGCAGCCAAGGGCAGTCTTACGAGCAGTACTTC
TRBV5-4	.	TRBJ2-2	CASSLRDANTGELFF	TGTGCCAGCAGCTTGCGGGACGCGAACACCGGGGAGCTGTTTTTT
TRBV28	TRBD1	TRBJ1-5	CASSPRTGERNQPQHF	TGTGCCAGCAGTCCGAGGACAGGTGAGCGGAATCAGCCCCAGCATTTT
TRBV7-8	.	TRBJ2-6	CASSSTWLSGANVLTF	TGTGCCAGCAGCTCCACGTGGCTCTCTGGGGCCAACGTCCTGACTTTC
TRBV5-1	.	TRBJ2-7	CASMGAGDYEQYF	TGCGCCAGCATGGGGGCAGGGGACTACGAGCAGTACTTC
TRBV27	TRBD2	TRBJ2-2	CASSFDWTSFGRELFF	TGTGCCAGCAGTTTTGATTGGACTAGCTTCGGCCGGGAGCTGTTTTTT
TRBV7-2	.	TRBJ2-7	CASSLAAQSYEQYF	TGTGCCAGCAGCTTAGCGGCGCAATCCTACGAGCAGTACTTC
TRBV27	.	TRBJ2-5	CASSLSGPRQTQYF	TGTGCCAGCAGTTTATCCGGACCGCGGCAGACCCAGTACTTC
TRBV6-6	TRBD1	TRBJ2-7	CATEGQPLRGQYF	TGTGCCACCGAGGGACAGCCTTTACGGGGGCAGTACTTC
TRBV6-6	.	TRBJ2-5	CASRPDQETQYF	TGTGCCAGCAGGCCGGACCAAGAGACCCAGTACTTC
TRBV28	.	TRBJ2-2	CASSPPYSNTGELFF	TGTGCCAGCAGCCCTCCCTACTCGAACACCGGGGAGCTGTTTTTT
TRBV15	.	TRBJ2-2	CATSRDQLAGNTGELFF	TGTGCCACCAGCAGAGATCAACTAGCTGGGAACACCGGGGAGCTGTTTTTT
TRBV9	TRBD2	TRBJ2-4	CASSANIAGGSNIQYF	TGTGCCAGCAGCGCAAATATAGCGGGAGGCTCTAACATTCAGTACTTC
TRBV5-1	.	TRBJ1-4	CASSLRQLGHEKLFF	TGCGCCAGCAGCTTACGTCAGCTGGGGCATGAAAAACTGTTTTTT
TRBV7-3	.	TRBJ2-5	CASSRSTQETQYF	TGTGCCAGCAGTCGGTCGACCCAAGAGACCCAGTACTTC
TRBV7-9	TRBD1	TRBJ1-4	CASSLQGETNEKLFF	TGTGCCAGCAGCTTACAGGGGGAAACCAATGAAAAACTGTTTTTT
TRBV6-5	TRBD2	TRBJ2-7	CASSYSGSNSYEQYF	TGTGCCAGCAGTTATAGCGGGAGTAACTCCTACGAGCAGTACTTC
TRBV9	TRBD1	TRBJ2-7	CASSVDRGSYEQYF	TGTGCCAGCAGCGTAGACAGGGGGTCCTACGAGCAGTACTTC
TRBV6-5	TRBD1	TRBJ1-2	CASRQASGGYGYTF	TGTGCCAGCAGACAGGCTTCAGGGGGATATGGCTACACCTTC
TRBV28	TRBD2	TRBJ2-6	CASSLFTAGVLTF	TGTGCCAGCAGTTTGTTTACCGCGGGGGTCCTAACTTTC
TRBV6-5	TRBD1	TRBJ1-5	CASSQDRGSNQPQHF	TGTGCCAGCAGTCAAGACAGGGGGAGCAATCAGCCCCAGCATTTT
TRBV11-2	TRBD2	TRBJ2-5	CASSRVLREARQTQYF	TGTGCCAGCAGCCGAGTCTTGCGGGAGGCGCGGCAGACCCAGTACTTC
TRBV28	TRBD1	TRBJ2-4	CASRQGLAKNIQYF	TGTGCCAGCCGACAGGGGTTAGCCAAAAACATTCAGTACTTC
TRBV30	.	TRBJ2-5	CAWSRDLFQETQYF	TGTGCCTGGAGCCGGGACCTGTTCCAAGAGACCCAGTACTTC
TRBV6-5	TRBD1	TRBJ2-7	CASRRGQGAYEQYF	TGTGCCAGCAGGAGGGGACAGGGGGCCTACGAGCAGTACTTC
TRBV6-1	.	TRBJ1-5	CASSASPTIQPQHF	TGTGCCAGCAGTGCAAGCCCTACGATTCAGCCCCAGCATTTT
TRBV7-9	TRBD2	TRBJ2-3	CASSPSGGSTDTQYF	TGTGCCAGCAGCCCTAGCGGGGGAAGCACAGATACGCAGTATTTT
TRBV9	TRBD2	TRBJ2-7	CASSVGSGRYSYEQYF	TGTGCCAGCAGCGTAGGTAGCGGGAGGTACTCCTACGAGCAGTACTTC
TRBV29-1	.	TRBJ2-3	CSVRRASVFTDTQYF	TGCAGTGTTCGGAGGGCCTCTGTCTTTACAGATACGCAGTATTTT
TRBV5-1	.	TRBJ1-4	CASSLAQRALNEKLFF	TGCGCCAGCAGCTTGGCGCAAAGGGCCCTTAATGAAAAACTGTTTTTT